The next 27 T cell receptor beta chains were all read from a single sample in a study of Graves' ophthalmopathy and Graves' hyperthyroidism. The authors amplified TCR beta CDR3 regions, and they did so from RNA transcripts for repertoire sequencing. RT-PCR was first run with HTBI primers, then multiplex PCR in a second round. TCRdb independently ran MiXCR on the multiplex PCR reads; one entry per CDR3 protein. The table shows 500,000 to 700,000 distinct CDR3 sequences, with about a fifth occurring only once. The sequenced sample was peripheral blood. All receptors come from a woman aged 18-29 years with stable Graves' hyperthyroidism. Some clones in this sample may be carry-over from other donors' samples.

This clonotype was recorded once. The V call is TRBV6-1, the J call TRBJ1-1; possible D gene TRBD1, 5 bases. The CDR3 runs to 16 residues. The germline V and J ends were trimmed by 4 bases and 0 bases, with 15 bases remaining between them. Germline lookup yields CDR1 MNHNS and CDR2 SASEGT. The CDR3 DNA sequence: TGTGCCAGCAGTGCATTACCGGGACGGCTGAACACTGAAGCTTTCTTT. This encodes CASSALPGRLNTEAFF.

This clonotype was detected ten times or more. The V call is TRBV7-2, the J call TRBJ1-5; 8 nucleotides line up with TRBD1. V lost 5 bases to trimming and J lost 9 bases; unmatched junction nucleotides: 9. This CDR3 contains 14 residues. CDR1 is SGHTA, CDR2 FQGNSA, per germline. CDR3 in amino acids: CASSLGQGDWPQHF. The CDR3 DNA reads TGTGCCAGCAGCCTCGGACAGGGTGATTGGCCCCAGCATTTT.

The V gene is TRBV18, the J gene TRBJ1-2; D gene uncertain. Germline V gene lookup returns CDR1 KGHSH and CDR2 LQKENI. This CDR3 contains 15 residues. V lost 1 base, J lost 0 bases, and 9 bases lay in between. This CDR3 reads CASSPQKQTNYGYTF. The DNA of the CDR3 is TGTGCCAGCTCACCACAGAAACAAACTAACTATGGCTACACCTTC.

This clonotype came up many times. J is TRBJ1-2 and V is TRBV11-2; no clear D. CDR1 and CDR2 from the germline V gene are SGHAT and FQNNGV. Trimming stripped 1 base from V and 8 bases from J, with 5 bases between. The CDR3 sequence is 11 residues long. The DNA of the CDR3 is TGTGCCAGCAGCTTAGGACGAGGCTACACCTTC. This codes for CASSLGRGYTF.

This clonotype has a count of ten or more. The chain couples TRBV28 to TRBJ2-5, with D tentatively TRBD1 (5 bases). CDR3 length: 17 amino acids. V lost 5 bases, J lost 2 bases, and 21 bases lay in between. In germline, CDR1 is MDHEN, CDR2 SYDVKM. CDR3 DNA sequence: TGTGCCAGCAGTCTTCCGCTCGGCAGGGCGGTACAAGAGACCCAGTACTTC. Protein sequence: CASSLPLGRAVQETQYF.

This clonotype was found many times. V usage is TRBV29-1 and J usage is TRBJ1-1, with D unresolved. This CDR3 spans 13 amino acids. CDR1 SQVTM and CDR2 ANQGSEA come from the germline V gene. V gave up 7 bases and J gave up 0 bases, with 12 bases separating them. The CDR3 coding sequence is TGCAGCGCAAAGGACGGCGTGAACACTGAAGCTTTCTTT. Translated: CSAKDGVNTEAFF.

This clonotype was observed at least ten times. J is TRBJ2-7 and V is TRBV30, with 7 bases lining up with TRBD1. This CDR3 is 14 amino acids long. Germline CDR1 is GTSNPN and CDR2 is SVGIG (reference sequence). The ends lost 2 bases at V and 3 bases at J; junction bases unmatched: 7. The DNA of the CDR3 is TGTGCCTGGAGTCCGGGACAGTCGGGCTACGAGCAGTACTTC. This sequence encodes CAWSPGQSGYEQYF.

This sequence joins TRBV2 and TRBJ2-6; 7 bases line up with TRBD2. The CDR3 totals 18 residues. The V segment lost 8 bases and the J segment 0 bases; nucleotides outside the gene matches: 13. Germline assignment: CDR1 SNHLY and CDR2 FYNNEI. The chain's CDR3 is CASGPGRAVPSGANVLTF. CDR3 DNA: TGTGCCAGCGGACCAGGGAGGGCGGTCCCCTCTGGGGCCAACGTCCTGACTTTC.

This clonotype has at least ten counts. J is TRBJ1-1 and V is TRBV7-3, with 7 bases fitting TRBD1. The CDR3 extends over 13 amino acids. CDR1 and CDR2 from the germline V gene are SGHTA and FQGTGA. Trimming at V came to 10 bases and at J to 5 bases, leaving 10 bases not matched to a gene. CDR3 nucleotide sequence: TGTGCCACTGGCACAGGGGTAAGGACTGAAGCTTTCTTT. Amino acids: CATGTGVRTEAFF.

J is TRBJ1-1 and V is TRBV5-4; possible D gene TRBD1, 5 bases. V lost 7 bases and J lost 4, with 20 bases in between. Germline values: CDR1 SGHNT, CDR2 YYREEE (reference sequence). The CDR3 is made up of 15 amino acids. Here the CDR3 reads CASSLPGTRPTEAFF. The CDR3 DNA sequence: TGTGCCAGCTCTCTCCCGGGGACCCGACCCACTGAAGCTTTCTTT.

There are many counts of this clonotype. The genes are TRBV11-2 and TRBJ1-6, with D uncertain. Germline V gene sequence: CDR1 SGHAT, CDR2 FQNNGV. V was pared by 1 base and J by 5 bases, with 6 bases between. This CDR3 has 14 amino acids. CDR3 loop: CASSLAYDNSPLHF. CDR3 nucleotide sequence: TGTGCCAGCAGCTTAGCGTACGATAATTCACCCCTCCACTTT.

Ten or more counts support this clonotype. The chain links TRBV11-1 to TRBJ2-5, with D unresolved. Trimming pared 6 bases from V and 5 bases from J, leaving 7 bases between. From germline, CDR1 is SGHAT and CDR2 FQDESV (reference sequence). CDR3 length: 11 residues. This CDR3 reads CASSRSETQYF. In DNA form, the CDR3 reads TGTGCCAGCAGTCGAAGCGAGACCCAGTACTTC.

The gene calls are TRBV10-2 and TRBJ2-5; 10 nucleotides agree with TRBD1. Losses at the gene ends were 6 bases for V and 5 bases for J; bases not matched to a gene: 9. This CDR3 region has 15 residues. CDR1 and CDR2 (germline): WSHSY, SAAADI. As DNA, the CDR3 is TGCGCCAGCAGGGACGGGACAGGGGTAGGGGAGACCCAGTACTTC. This codes for CASRDGTGVGETQYF.

This clonotype was counted ten times or more. This chain links TRBV6-1 with TRBJ1-3; D uncertain. The CDR3 is 14 amino acids. V was clipped by 5 bases and J by 2 bases, with 10 bases between them. From germline, CDR1 is MNHNS and CDR2 SASEGT. The CDR3: CASSNSFTGNTIYF. CDR3 nucleotide sequence: TGTGCCAGCAGTAACAGCTTTACTGGAAACACCATATATTTT.

This clonotype was observed at least ten times. The V and J genes are TRBV10-2 and TRBJ2-5, with 9 bases identical to TRBD1. V dropped 8 bases and J dropped 2; count of bases not matched to a gene: 9. The germline CDR1 and CDR2 sequences are WSHSY and SAAADI. The CDR3 is made up of 15 amino acids. Here the CDR3 DNA reads TGCGCCAGCCGGAGGACAGGGGAGGGGCAAGAGACCCAGTACTTC. It translates to CASRRTGEGQETQYF.

This clonotype was seen at least ten times. This rearrangement joins TRBV12-3 or TRBV12-4 to TRBJ2-5; 10 bases align to TRBD2. J lost 4 bases, V lost 3 bases, and 8 bases had no gene match. The CDR3 extends over 16 amino acids. The CDR3 reads CASSFNSAGGRETQYF. The CDR3 nucleotides read TGTGCCAGCAGTTTTAACTCAGCGGGGGGGCGAGAGACCCAGTACTTC.

The CDR3 here is CASSSRSRWGANTEAFF. CDR3 sequence (DNA): TGTGCCAGCAGCTCTAGATCCCGATGGGGCGCGAACACTGAAGCTTTCTTT. J is TRBJ1-1 and V is TRBV11-2; a weak D match, TRBD1 (5 bases). CDR1 and CDR2 (germline): SGHAT, FQNNGV. The V end lost 4 bases, the J end lost 1 base, and 19 bases lay between the germline ends. The CDR3 sequence is 17 residues long.

This clonotype occurred a few times. The rearrangement links TRBV12-3 or TRBV12-4 to TRBJ1-1; D is unclear. Between the trimmed V and J ends, which lost 3 bases and 3 bases, there was a span of 14 bases. This CDR3 spans 15 amino acids. The CDR3 coding sequence is TGTGCCAGCAGTTTCGGGTCGCGTCGGGACACTGAAGCTTTCTTT. Its protein is CASSFGSRRDTEAFF.

The table lists this clonotype with many counts. V gene TRBV27 combines with J gene TRBJ2-7; 11 bases line up with TRBD1. Germline V gene data show CDR1 as MNHEY and CDR2 as SMNVEV (reference sequence). Germline trimming cut 4 bases from V and 2 bases from J; bases unmatched to any gene: 16. The length of the CDR3 is 19 residues. DNA of the CDR3: TGTGCCAGCAGTTCCCTCCTTCTCCTCGGGACAGGGGGTCCCTACGAGCAGTACTTC. Protein: CASSSLLLLGTGGPYEQYF.

The rearrangement links TRBV20-1 to TRBJ2-5; D unclear. This CDR3 spans 15 amino acids. V was shortened by 0 bases and J by 0 bases, with 11 bases between the two germline ends. Germline lookup yields CDR1 DFQATT and CDR2 SNEGSKA (reference sequence). The CDR3, as DNA: TGCAGTGCTAGAGATGGTCTAAGATACCAAGAGACCCAGTACTTC. This encodes CSARDGLRYQETQYF.

A single count supports this clonotype. With a much larger clone just one base away, this may be a read error. V and J are TRBV6-1 and TRBJ1-3; D is perhaps TRBD1 (5 bases). This CDR3 comprises 12 residues. CDR1 is MNHNS, CDR2 SASEGT, per germline. CDR3 in DNA: TGTGCCAGCAGTCCCGCTTTGGACACCATATGTTTT. Its protein product is CASSPALDTICF.

In regard to this clonotype: A much larger clone lies one base from this, so it may be a read error. This rearrangement joins TRBV10-3 to TRBJ2-2; 9 positions agree with TRBD1. CDR3 length: 15 residues. Germline V gene sequence: CDR1 ENHRY, CDR2 SYGVKD. The CDR3 loop is CAISHWTGDTGGLFF. The CDR3 nucleotides read TGTGCCATCAGTCATTGGACAGGGGACACCGGGGGGCTGTTTTTT.

In this sample, this clonotype turned up many times. This chain uses TRBV20-1 with TRBJ2-5; D call uncertain. Looked up from germline, CDR1 is DFQATT and CDR2 is SNEGSKA (reference sequence). Trimming pared 2 bases from V and 5 bases from J, leaving 6 bases between. The CDR3 length is 11 residues. The CDR3 DNA sequence: TGCAGTGCTAGACAGCGCGAGACCCAGTACTTC. Its translation is CSARQRETQYF.

This clonotype has at least ten counts. The gene calls are TRBV7-9 and TRBJ1-2; D not resolved. CDR3 size: 13 residues. Trimming took off 2 bases at V and 5 bases at J, with 9 bases between the two ends. The germline V gene encodes CDR1 SEHNR and CDR2 FQNEAQ (reference sequence). Here the CDR3 reads CASSLHFEYGYTF. The CDR3 coding sequence is TGTGCCAGCAGCTTACATTTTGAGTATGGCTACACCTTC.

This clonotype has ten or more counts. This chain uses TRBV28 with TRBJ1-5; 7 bases are shared with TRBD1. The length of the CDR3 is 14 residues. After removal of 2 bases from V and 7 bases from J, the junction contained 5 bases not matched to a gene. Germline V lookup: CDR1 MDHEN, CDR2 SYDVKM. Written as DNA, the CDR3 is TGTGCCAGCAGTTTAGGCAGGGGGAGACAGCCCCAGCATTTT. It is translated as CASSLGRGRQPQHF.

The chain links TRBV20-1 to TRBJ1-2; D remains unclear. This CDR3 comprises 12 residues. Per the germline V gene, CDR1 is DFQATT and CDR2 is SNEGSKA (reference sequence). The CDR3 DNA sequence: TGCAGCGCACCTAGGAGTCCCTATGGCTACACCTTC. This translates into CSAPRSPYGYTF.

This clonotype was detected only a few times. Given the absence of the conserved phenylalanine or tryptophan at the CDR3 end, a read error is likely. The chain couples TRBV12-3 or TRBV12-4 to TRBJ2-5; no firm D call. The V and J ends lost 2 bases and 4 bases respectively, with 2 bases between them. This CDR3 contains 11 residues. CDR3 bases: TGTGCCAGCAGTTTATTAGAGACCCAGTACTCC. Its protein is CASSLLETQYS.